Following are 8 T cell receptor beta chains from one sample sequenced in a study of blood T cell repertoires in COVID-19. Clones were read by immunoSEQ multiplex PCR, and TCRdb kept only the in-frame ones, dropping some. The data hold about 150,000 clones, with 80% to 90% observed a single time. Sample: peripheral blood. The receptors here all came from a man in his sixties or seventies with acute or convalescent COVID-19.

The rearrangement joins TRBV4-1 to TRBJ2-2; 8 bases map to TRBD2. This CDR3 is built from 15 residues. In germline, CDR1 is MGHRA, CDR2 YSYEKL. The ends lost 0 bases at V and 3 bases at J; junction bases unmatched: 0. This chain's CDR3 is CASSQEREDTGELFF. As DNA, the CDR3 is TGCGCCAGCAGCCAAGAGCGGGAGGACACCGGGGAGCTGTTTTTT.

CDR3 residues: CSVERENLYNEQFF. The CDR3 nucleotides are TGCAGCGTGGAGCGGGAGAACCTCTACAATGAGCAGTTCTTC. The chain employs TRBV29-1 and TRBJ2-1; 8 nucleotides agree with TRBD2. The length of the CDR3 is 14 residues. CDR1 and CDR2 (germline): SQVTM, ANQGSEA. J was trimmed by 3 bases and V by 6 bases; bases with no gene match: 7.

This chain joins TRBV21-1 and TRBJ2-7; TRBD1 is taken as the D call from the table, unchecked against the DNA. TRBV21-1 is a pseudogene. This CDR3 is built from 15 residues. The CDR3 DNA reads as TGTGCCAGCAGCAAAGCCACAGGGAGATATGGCGAGCAGTACTTC. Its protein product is CASSKATGRYGEQYF.

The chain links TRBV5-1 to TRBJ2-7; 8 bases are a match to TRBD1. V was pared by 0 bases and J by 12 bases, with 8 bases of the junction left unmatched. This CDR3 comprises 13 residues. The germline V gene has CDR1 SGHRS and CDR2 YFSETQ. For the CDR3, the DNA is TGCGCCAGCAGCTTGGGGGACAGGCCTAGGGGGTACTTC. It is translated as CASSLGDRPRGYF.

CDR3 DNA: TGTGCCAGCAGTTCCCCTGGGACAAGCTCCTACAATGAGCAGTTCTTC. It codes for CASSSPGTSSYNEQFF. The chain recombines TRBV6-6 with TRBJ2-1; D possibly corresponds to TRBD1 (6 bases). CDR1 MNHNY and CDR2 SVGAGI come from the germline V gene (reference sequence). The CDR3 has 16 residues. V was shortened by 4 bases and J by 0 bases, with 13 bases between the two germline ends.

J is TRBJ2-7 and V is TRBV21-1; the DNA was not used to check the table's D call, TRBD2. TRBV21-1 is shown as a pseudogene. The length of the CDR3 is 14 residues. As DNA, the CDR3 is TGTGCCAGCGGTTCGCTAGCGGGCCCTCGCGAGCAGTACTTC. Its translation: CASGSLAGPREQYF.

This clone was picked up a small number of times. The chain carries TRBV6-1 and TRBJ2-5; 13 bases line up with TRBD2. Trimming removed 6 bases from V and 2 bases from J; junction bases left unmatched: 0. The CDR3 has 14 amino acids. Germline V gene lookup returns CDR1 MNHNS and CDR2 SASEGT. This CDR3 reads CASRGLAGQETQYF. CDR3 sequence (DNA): TGTGCCAGCAGGGGACTAGCGGGACAAGAGACCCAGTACTTC.

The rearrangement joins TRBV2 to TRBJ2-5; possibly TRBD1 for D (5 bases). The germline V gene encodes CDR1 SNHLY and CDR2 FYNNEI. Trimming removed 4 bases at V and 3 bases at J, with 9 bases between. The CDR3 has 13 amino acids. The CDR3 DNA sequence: TGTGCCAGCAGTGGGGGCCAAAAAGAGACCCAGTACTTC. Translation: CASSGGQKETQYF.